The clone carrying this TCR beta chain was observed a handful of times. Antigen specificity is unknown. The data were obtained in a study of identical twins. Findings and caveats of the study: Zero-insertion results could be subject to partial confounding by invariant MAIT and iNKT cells.

TCRdb reanalysed the 5' RACE reads using MiXCR and keeps one entry per CDR3 protein. The table has about 520,000 distinct CDR3 sequences, around 20% seen once. Germline lookup yields CDR1 MNHNS and CDR2 SASEGT. The CDR3 is 17 residues long. Trimming at V came to 7 bases and at J to 0 bases, leaving 12 bases not matched to a gene. In addition, the sample was reused for a study of T cells expressing NK-cell markers.

The V and J genes are TRBV6-1 and TRBJ2-1; TRBD2 matches at 7 bases. The sequence derives from a woman aged 18-35 years in good health. Sequencing was performed on CD4+ T cells sorted from blood. CDR3 bases: TGTGCCAGCACTAAATCTTGGGGGGAGGGCTCCTACAATGAGCAGTTCTTC. It is translated as CASTKSWGEGSYNEQFF.